This TCR beta chain appears in the sequencing data of a study of blood T cells in healthy people across ages. Overall study results and limits: When set beside aged donors, long-lived donors presented more naive CD4+ cells and higher diversity. Roughly linear age-related decline in beta diversity appeared, significant by age about 40.

On this clonotype itself: No antigen is known for it. The junction and the germline gene differ at one end; a read error may be behind it.

Primers used in a second PCR of roughly 6 to 11 cycles were a sample-barcoded 5' primer and a J-beta primer mix. TCRdb passed the 5' RACE reads through MiXCR, listing each CDR3 protein once. The sample includes about 690,000 distinct CDR3 sequences, 40% to 45% of them seen just once. Germline V lookup: CDR1 DFQATT, CDR2 SNEGSKA (reference sequence). This CDR3 region has 18 residues. V is TRBV20-1 and J is TRBJ2-6; 8 bases map to TRBD1. The receptor was derived from an elderly man in good health. Sequenced material: blood. The CDR3 region has the DNA TGCAGTGCTAGGCCCCTCTTGGACAGGGCGTCTGAGGCCAACGTCCTGACTTTC. Amino acids: CSARPLLDRASEANVLTF.